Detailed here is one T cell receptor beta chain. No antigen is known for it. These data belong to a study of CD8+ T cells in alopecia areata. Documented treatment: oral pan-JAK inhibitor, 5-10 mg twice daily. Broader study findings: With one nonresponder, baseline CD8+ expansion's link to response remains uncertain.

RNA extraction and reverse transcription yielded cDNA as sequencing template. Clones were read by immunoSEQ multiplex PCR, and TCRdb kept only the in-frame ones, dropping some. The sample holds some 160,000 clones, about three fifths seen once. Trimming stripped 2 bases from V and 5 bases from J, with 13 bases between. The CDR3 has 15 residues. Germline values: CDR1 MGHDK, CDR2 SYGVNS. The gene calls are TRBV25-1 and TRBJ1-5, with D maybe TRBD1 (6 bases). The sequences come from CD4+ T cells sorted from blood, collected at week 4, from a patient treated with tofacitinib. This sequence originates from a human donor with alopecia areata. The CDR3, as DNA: TGTGCCAGCAGTGAACTGTCAGGGGCCGATCAGCCCCAGCATTTT. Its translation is CASSELSGADQPQHF.